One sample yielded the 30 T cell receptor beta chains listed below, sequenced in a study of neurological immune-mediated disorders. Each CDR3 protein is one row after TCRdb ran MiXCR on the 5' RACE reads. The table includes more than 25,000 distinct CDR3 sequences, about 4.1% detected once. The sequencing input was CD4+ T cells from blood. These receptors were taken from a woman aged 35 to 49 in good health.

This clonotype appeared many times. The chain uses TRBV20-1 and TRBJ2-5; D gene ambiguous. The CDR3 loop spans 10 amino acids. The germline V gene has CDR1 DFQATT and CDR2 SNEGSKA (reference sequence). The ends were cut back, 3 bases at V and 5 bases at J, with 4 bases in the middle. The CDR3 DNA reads TGCAGTGCTAGGCTGGAGACCCAGTACTTC. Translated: CSARLETQYF.

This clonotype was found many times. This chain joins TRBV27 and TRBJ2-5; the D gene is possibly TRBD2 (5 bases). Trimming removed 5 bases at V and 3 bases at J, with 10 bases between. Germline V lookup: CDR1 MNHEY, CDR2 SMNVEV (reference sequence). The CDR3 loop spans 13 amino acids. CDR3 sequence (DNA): TGTGCCAGCAGTCCTAGCCGGGAAGAGACCCAGTACTTC. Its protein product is CASSPSREETQYF.

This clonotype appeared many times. The CDR3 sequence: CSALTGLAYNEQFF. The CDR3 DNA is TGCAGTGCCTTGACGGGACTAGCCTACAATGAGCAGTTCTTC. V gene TRBV20-1 combines with J gene TRBJ2-1; 8 bases map to TRBD2. CDR1 and CDR2 from the germline V gene are DFQATT and SNEGSKA (reference sequence). This CDR3 has 14 residues. With V trimmed by 6 bases and J by 2 bases, 6 bases remained unmatched.

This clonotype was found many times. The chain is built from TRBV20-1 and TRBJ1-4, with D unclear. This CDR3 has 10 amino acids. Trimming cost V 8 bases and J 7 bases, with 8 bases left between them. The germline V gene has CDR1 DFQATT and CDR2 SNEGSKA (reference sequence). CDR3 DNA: TGCAGTTTCCGGGCTGAAAAACTGTTTTTT. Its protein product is CSFRAEKLFF.

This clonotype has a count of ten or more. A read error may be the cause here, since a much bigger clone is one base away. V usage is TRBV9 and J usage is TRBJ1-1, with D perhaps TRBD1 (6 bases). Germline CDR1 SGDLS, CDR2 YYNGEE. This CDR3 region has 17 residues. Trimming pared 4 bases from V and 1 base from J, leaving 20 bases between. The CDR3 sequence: CASSSNRDKGENTEAFF. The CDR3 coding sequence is TGTGCCAGCAGCTCGAACCGGGACAAGGGGGAGAACACTGAAGCTTTCTTT.

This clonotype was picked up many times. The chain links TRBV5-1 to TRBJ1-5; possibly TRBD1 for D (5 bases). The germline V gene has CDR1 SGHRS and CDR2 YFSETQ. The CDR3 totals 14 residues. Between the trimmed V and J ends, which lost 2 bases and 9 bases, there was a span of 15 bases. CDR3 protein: CASSFDGGRTPQHF. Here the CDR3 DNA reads TGCGCCAGCAGCTTTGACGGGGGGAGGACGCCCCAGCATTTT.

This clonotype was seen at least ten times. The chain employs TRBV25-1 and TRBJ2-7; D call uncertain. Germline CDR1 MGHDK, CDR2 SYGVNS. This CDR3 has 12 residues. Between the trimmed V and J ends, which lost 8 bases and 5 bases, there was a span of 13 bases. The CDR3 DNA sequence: TGTGCCAGCGCACAGTCAGGAGACGAGCAGTACTTC. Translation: CASAQSGDEQYF.

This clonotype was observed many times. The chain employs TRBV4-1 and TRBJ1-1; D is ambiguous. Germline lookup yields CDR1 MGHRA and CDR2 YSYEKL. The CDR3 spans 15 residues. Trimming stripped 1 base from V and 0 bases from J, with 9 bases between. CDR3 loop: CASSQVGGVNTEAFF. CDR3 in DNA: TGCGCCAGCAGCCAAGTGGGCGGCGTGAACACTGAAGCTTTCTTT.

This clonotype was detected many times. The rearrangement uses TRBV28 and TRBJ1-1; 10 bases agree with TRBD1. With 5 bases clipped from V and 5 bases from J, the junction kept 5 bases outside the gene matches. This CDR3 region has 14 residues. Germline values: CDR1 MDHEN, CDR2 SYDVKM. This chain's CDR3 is CASSDRGQGTEAFF. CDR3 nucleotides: TGTGCCAGCAGTGACAGGGGGCAGGGGACTGAAGCTTTCTTT.

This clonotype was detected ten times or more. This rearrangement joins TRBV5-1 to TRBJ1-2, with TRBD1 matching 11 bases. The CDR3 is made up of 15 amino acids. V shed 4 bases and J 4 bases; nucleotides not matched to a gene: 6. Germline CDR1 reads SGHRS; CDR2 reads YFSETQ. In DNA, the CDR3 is TGCGCCAGCAGCGACTCGGGACAGGGGGGCTATGGCTACACCTTC. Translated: CASSDSGQGGYGYTF. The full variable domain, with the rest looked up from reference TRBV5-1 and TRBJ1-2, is KAGVTQTPRYLIKTRGQQVTLSCSPISGHRSVSWYQQTPGQGLQFLFEYFSETQRNKGNFPGRFSGRQFSNSRSEMNVSTLELGDSALYLCASSDSGQGGYGYTFGSGTRLTVV.

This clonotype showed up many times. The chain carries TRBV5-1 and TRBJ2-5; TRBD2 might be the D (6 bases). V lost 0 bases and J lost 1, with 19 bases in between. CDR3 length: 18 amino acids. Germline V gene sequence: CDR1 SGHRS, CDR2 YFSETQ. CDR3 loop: CASSLGIAALRIQETQYF. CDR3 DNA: TGCGCCAGCAGCTTGGGAATAGCGGCCCTGAGGATCCAAGAGACCCAGTACTTC.

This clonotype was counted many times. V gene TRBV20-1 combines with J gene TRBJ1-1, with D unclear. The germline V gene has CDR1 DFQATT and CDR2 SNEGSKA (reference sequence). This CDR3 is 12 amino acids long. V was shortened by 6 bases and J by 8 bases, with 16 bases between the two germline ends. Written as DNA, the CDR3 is TGCAGTGCCTCCTTGGCGGTGTGGGAAGCTTTCTTT. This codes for CSASLAVWEAFF.

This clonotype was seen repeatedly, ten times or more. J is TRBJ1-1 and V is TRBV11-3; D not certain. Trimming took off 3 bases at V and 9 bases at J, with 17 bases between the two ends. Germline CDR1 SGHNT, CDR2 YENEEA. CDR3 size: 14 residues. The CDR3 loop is CASSLGSEQPKAFF. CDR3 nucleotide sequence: TGTGCCAGCAGCTTGGGTTCAGAACAGCCAAAAGCTTTCTTT.

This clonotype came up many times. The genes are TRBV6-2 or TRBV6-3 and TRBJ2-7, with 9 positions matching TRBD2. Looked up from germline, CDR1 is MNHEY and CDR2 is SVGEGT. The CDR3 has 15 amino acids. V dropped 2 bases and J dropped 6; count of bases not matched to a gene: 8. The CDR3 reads CASSYLPSAGGEQYF. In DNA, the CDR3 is TGTGCCAGCAGTTACCTACCTTCAGCGGGAGGCGAGCAGTACTTC.

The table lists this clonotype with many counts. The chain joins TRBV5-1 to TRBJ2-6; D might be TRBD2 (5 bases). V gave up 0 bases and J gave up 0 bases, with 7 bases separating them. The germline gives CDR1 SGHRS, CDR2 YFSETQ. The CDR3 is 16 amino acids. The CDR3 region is CASSLAGSSGANVLTF. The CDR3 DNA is TGCGCCAGCAGCTTGGCGGGGAGCTCTGGGGCCAACGTCCTGACTTTC.

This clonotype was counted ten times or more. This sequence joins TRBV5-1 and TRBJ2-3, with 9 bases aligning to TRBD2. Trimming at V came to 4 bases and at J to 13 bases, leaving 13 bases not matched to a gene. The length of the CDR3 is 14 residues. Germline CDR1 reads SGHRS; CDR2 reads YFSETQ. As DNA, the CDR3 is TGCGCCAGCAGCCAGGCTAGCGGGGCCTCAGCGGAGTATTTT. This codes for CASSQASGASAEYF.

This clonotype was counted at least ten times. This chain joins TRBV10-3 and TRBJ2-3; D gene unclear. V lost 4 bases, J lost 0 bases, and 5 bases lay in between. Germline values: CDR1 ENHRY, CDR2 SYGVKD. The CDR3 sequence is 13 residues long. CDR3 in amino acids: CAISGFSTDTQYF. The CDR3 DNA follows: TGTGCCATCAGTGGATTCAGCACAGATACGCAGTATTTT.

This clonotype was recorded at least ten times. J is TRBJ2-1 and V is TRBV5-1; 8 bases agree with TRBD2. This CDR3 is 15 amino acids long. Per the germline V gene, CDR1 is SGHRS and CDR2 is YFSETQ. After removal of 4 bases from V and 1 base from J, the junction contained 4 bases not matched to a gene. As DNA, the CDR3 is TGCGCCAGCAGCCTCGGGGGGGCTTCCTACAATGAGCAGTTCTTC. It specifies CASSLGGASYNEQFF.

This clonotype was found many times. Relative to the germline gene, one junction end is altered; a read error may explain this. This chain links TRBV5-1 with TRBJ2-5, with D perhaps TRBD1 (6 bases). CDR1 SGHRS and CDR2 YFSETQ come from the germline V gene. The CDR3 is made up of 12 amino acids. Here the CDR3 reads CASSPTTGPTDF. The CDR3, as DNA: TGCGCCAGCAGCCCCACGACAGGACCGACGGACTTC. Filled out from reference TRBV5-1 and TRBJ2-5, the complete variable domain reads KAGVTQTPRYLIKTRGQQVTLSCSPISGHRSVSWYQQTPGQGLQFLFEYFSETQRNKGNFPGRFSGRQFSNSRSEMNVSTLELGDSALYLCASSPTTGPTDFGPGTRLLVL.

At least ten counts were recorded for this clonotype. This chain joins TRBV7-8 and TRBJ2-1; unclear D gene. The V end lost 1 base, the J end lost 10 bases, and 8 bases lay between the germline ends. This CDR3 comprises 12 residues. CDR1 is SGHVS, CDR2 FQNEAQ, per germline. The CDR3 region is CASSLVGWEQFF. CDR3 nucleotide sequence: TGTGCCAGCAGCTTAGTAGGTTGGGAGCAGTTCTTC.

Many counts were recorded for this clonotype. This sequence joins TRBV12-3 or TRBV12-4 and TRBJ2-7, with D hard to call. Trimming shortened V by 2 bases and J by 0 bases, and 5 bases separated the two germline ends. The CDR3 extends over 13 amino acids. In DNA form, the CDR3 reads TGTGCCAGCAGTTTACAGAGCTCCTACGAGCAGTACTTC. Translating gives CASSLQSSYEQYF.

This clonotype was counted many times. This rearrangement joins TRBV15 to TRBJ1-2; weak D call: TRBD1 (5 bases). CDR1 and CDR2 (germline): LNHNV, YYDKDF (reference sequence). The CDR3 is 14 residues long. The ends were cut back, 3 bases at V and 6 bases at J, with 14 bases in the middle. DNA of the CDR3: TGTGCCACCAGCAGGGTTGGGGGTATCGATGGCTACACCTTC. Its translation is CATSRVGGIDGYTF.

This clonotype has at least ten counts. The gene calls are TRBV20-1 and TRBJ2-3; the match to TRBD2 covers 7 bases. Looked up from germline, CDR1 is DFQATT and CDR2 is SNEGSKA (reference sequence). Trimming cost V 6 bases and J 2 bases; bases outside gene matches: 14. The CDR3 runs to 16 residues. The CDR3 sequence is CSAFTGGNRYTDTQYF. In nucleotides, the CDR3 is TGCAGTGCGTTTACGGGGGGAAACCGATACACAGATACGCAGTATTTT.

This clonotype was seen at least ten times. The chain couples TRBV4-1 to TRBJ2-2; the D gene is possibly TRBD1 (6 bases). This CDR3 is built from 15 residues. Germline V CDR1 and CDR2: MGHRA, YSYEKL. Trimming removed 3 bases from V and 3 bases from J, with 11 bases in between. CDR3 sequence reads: CASSQDRVYTGELFF. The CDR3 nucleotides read TGCGCCAGCAGCCAGGACAGAGTATACACCGGGGAGCTGTTTTTT.

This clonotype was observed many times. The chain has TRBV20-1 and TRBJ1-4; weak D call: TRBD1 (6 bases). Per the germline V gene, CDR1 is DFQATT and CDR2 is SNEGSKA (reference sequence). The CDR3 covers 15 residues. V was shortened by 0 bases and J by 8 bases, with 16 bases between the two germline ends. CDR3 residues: CSARDPRGRREKLFF. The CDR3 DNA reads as TGCAGTGCTAGAGATCCCCGGGGGCGACGGGAAAAACTGTTTTTT.

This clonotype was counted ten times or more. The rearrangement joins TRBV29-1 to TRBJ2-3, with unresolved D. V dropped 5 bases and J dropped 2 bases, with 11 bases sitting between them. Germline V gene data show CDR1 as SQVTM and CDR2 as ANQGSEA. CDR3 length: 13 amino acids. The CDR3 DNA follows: TGCAGCGTTACAGTTTCCATCACAGATACGCAGTATTTT. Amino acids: CSVTVSITDTQYF.

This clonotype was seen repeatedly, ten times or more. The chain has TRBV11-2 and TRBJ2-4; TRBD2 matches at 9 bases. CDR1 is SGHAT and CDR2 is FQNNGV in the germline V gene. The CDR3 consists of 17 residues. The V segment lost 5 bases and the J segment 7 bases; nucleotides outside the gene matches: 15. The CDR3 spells CASSPLRGAGGRNIQYF. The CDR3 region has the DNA TGTGCCAGCAGCCCACTTAGGGGAGCGGGAGGAAGGAACATTCAGTACTTC.

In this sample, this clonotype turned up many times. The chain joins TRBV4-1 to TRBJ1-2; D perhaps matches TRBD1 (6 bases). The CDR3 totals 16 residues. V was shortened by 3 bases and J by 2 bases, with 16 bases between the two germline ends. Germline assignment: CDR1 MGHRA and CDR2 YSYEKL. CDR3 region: CASSHLPGGPNYGYTF. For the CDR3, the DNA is TGCGCCAGCAGCCATCTTCCGGGGGGGCCGAACTATGGCTACACCTTC.

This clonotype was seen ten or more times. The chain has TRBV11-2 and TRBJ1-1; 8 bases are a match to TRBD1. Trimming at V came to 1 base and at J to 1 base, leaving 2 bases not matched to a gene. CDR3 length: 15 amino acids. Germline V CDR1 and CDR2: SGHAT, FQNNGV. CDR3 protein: CASSLGTGTNTEAFF. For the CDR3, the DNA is TGTGCCAGCAGCTTAGGGACAGGGACGAACACTGAAGCTTTCTTT.

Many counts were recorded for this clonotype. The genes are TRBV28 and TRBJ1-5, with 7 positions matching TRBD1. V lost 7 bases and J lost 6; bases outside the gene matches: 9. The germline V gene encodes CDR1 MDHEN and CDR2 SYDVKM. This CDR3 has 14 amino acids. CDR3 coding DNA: TGTGCCAGCAAGACAGGGTTATTATTTCAGCCCCAGCATTTT. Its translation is CASKTGLLFQPQHF.